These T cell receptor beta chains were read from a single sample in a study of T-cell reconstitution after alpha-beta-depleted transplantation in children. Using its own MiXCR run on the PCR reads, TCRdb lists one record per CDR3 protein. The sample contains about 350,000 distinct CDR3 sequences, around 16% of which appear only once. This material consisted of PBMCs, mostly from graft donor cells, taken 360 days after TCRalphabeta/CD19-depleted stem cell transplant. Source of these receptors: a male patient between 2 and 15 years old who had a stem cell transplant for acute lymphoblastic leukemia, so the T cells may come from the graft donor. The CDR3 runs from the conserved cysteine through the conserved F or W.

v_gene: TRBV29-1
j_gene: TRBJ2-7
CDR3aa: CSVEERSSYEQYF

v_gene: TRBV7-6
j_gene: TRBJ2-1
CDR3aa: CASPLGGGLAGGPKYNEQFF

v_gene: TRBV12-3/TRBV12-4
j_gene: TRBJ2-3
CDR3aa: CASSLAFLADTDTQYF

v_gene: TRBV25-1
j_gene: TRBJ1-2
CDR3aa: CASSLTGSPNYGYTF

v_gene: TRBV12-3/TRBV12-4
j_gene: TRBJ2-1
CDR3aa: CTSSSPSGTFSSYNEQFF

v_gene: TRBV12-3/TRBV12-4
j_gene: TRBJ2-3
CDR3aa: CASSSLTRDGGQGRTDTQYF

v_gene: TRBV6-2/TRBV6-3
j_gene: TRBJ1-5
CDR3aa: CASSRLDQPQHF

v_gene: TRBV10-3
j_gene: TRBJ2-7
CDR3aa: CAISNGRDYEQYF

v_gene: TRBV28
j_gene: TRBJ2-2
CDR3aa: CASLSGTGELFF

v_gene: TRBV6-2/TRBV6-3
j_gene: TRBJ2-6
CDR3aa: CASRGTMGEPANVLTF

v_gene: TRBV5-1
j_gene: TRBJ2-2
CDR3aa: CASSPGTWGGELFF

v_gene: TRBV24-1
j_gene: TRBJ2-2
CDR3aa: CATSGGGNTGELFF

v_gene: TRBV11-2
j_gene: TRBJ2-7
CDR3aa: CASSLMLGLLAGEVSYEQYF

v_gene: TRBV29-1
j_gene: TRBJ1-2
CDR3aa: CSVEMGTYYGYTF

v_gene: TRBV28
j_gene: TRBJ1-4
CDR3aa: CASGGGGEKLFF

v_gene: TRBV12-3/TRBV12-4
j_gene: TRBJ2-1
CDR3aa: CASSFGLGSSYNEQFF

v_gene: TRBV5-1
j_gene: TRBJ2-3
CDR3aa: CASSLGGQGGDTQYF

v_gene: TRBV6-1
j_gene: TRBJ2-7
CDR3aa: CASSQGLDQPYEQYF

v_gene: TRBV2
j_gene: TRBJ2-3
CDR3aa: CASSEDQGFADTQYF

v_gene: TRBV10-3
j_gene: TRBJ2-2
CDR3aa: CAISESLWPRENGELFF

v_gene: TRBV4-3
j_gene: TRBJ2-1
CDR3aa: CASSRTGGIYNEQFF

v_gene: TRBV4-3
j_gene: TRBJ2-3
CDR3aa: CASSQDAASGIADTQYF

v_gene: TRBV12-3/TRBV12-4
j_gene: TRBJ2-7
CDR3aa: CASSSPLTGLSEQYF

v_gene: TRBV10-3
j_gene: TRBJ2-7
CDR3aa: CAIYDGFVNEQYF

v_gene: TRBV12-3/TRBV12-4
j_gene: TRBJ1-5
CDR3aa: CASRLTGGRRNQPQHF

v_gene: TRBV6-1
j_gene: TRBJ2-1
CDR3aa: CASSEHPEYEQFF

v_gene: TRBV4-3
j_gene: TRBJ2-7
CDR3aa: CASSQDRFYEQYF